A single sample is the source of the 5 T cell receptor beta chains below, sequenced in a study of shared clonotypes between healthy human individuals. Data came from immunoSEQ multiplex PCR; TCRdb stores just in-frame clones and leaves some out. The repertoire holds over a million clones, with about four fifths as singletons. The specimen was memory CD4+ T cells from PBMCs. Subset given: CD45RA-negative fraction. The source of these receptors is a man between 18 and 35 years old in good health. Some clones in this sample may be carry-over from other donors' samples.

This rearrangement joins TRBV5-8 to TRBJ1-5; 11 nucleotides align to TRBD1. The CDR3 totals 16 residues. Germline assignment: CDR1 SGHTS and CDR2 YDEGEE. Trimming took 4 bases from V and 9 from J; bases not matched to a gene: 12. The CDR3 region has the DNA TGTGCCAGCAGCCTGAAACCCGGGACAGGGGGTCTGCCCCAGCATTTT. This encodes CASSLKPGTGGLPQHF.

In DNA form, the CDR3 reads TGTGCCAGCAGCTTGGCTGACCGCCAGGGGGGTACCGGGGAGCTGTTTTTT. Translated: CASSLADRQGGTGELFF. The chain recombines TRBV5-4 with TRBJ2-2, with TRBD1 as a possible D gene (7 bases). V lost 0 bases and J lost 5, with 17 bases in between. The CDR3 is made up of 17 amino acids. Germline V gene sequence: CDR1 SGHNT, CDR2 YYREEE (reference sequence).

V is TRBV28 and J is TRBJ2-3, with 7 bases lining up with TRBD1. The CDR3 totals 16 residues. V was pared by 4 bases and J by 5 bases, with 12 bases of the junction left unmatched. CDR1 and CDR2 (germline): MDHEN, SYDVKM. CDR3 residues: CASSSTEGAPRDTQYF. The CDR3 DNA follows: TGTGCCAGCAGTTCGACCGAGGGGGCCCCCAGAGATACGCAGTATTTT.

Points on this clone: At the DNA level, this CDR3 is encoded by other sequences in the same sample as well. The chain is built from TRBV7-8 and TRBJ2-7; the match to TRBD1 covers 7 bases. This CDR3 contains 13 residues. J lost 1 base, V lost 5 bases, and 2 bases had no gene match. Per germline, CDR1 SGHVS and CDR2 FQNEAQ. The CDR3 loop reads CASSTGQSYEQYF. The DNA for the CDR3 is TGTGCCAGCAGCACGGGACAGTCCTACGAGCAGTACTTC.

This clone has only a few counts. The sample holds other DNA sequences that translate to the same CDR3. The chain joins TRBV6-5 to TRBJ1-1; possible D gene TRBD1, 5 bases. Germline V lookup: CDR1 MNHEY, CDR2 SVGAGI. Deletions cut 0 bases from V and 4 bases from J, with 12 bases between. This CDR3 is built from 15 residues. The CDR3 protein is CASSYSPGKGTEAFF. The DNA for the CDR3 is TGTGCCAGCAGTTACTCTCCAGGGAAGGGCACTGAAGCTTTCTTT.